Presented here are 12 T cell receptor beta chains from one specimen sequenced in a study of blood T cell repertoires in COVID-19. TCRdb keeps only in-frame clones here, not all; method: immunoSEQ multiplex PCR. The data hold about 100,000 clones, with around 88% observed a single time. The sample taken for sequencing was peripheral blood. These receptors were taken from a man aged 80 or over with active or convalescent COVID-19.

The chain recombines TRBV9 with TRBJ2-1; D unresolved. The length of the CDR3 is 16 residues. Germline values: CDR1 SGDLS, CDR2 YYNGEE. The V end was cut by 0 bases, the J end by 4 bases, with 14 bases between. The CDR3 nucleotides are TGTGCCAGCAGCGTAGCTCTGGAGCTATCTTACAATGAGCAGTTCTTC. Translating gives CASSVALELSYNEQFF.

The rearrangement joins TRBV28 to TRBJ1-1; 9 bases map to TRBD1. The V gene's germline CDR1 is MDHEN and CDR2 SYDVKM. This CDR3 is 14 amino acids long. With V trimmed by 2 bases and J by 4 bases, 2 bases remained unmatched. The CDR3 spells CASSLGTGSTEAFF. The CDR3 bases are TGTGCCAGCAGTTTAGGGACAGGGAGCACTGAAGCTTTCTTT.

This clone was found a few times. The chain links TRBV5-4 to TRBJ2-2, with 15 positions matching TRBD2. Per germline, CDR1 SGHNT and CDR2 YYREEE (reference sequence). Germline trimming cut 4 bases from V and 7 bases from J; bases unmatched to any gene: 5. The CDR3 has 16 amino acids. CDR3 in amino acids: CASSRTSGRAVGELFF. The CDR3 nucleotides are TGTGCCAGCAGCCGGACTAGCGGGAGGGCCGTCGGGGAGCTGTTTTTT.

The rearrangement links TRBV5-1 to TRBJ2-1, with 12 bases matching TRBD2. The CDR3 extends over 15 amino acids. Trimming cost V 4 bases and J 9 bases; bases outside gene matches: 8. Germline loops: CDR1 SGHRS, CDR2 YFSETQ. The CDR3 spells CASSTGLAGRGEQFF. CDR3 DNA sequence: TGCGCCAGCAGCACCGGACTAGCGGGAAGGGGTGAGCAGTTCTTC.

The chain employs TRBV4-2 and TRBJ1-3, with a tentative D call TRBD1 (6 bases). The germline CDR1 and CDR2 sequences are LGHNA and YNFKEQ. V was shortened by 0 bases and J by 3 bases, with 12 bases between the two germline ends. The CDR3 runs to 16 residues. CDR3 DNA: TGTGCCAGCAGCCAAGACTTGGGGGCGGGTGGAAACACCATATATTTT. It codes for CASSQDLGAGGNTIYF.

The chain joins TRBV6-5 to TRBJ1-2; D is unresolved. CDR1 MNHEY and CDR2 SVGAGI come from the germline V gene. The CDR3 length is 13 residues. Trimming removed 8 bases from V and 4 bases from J, with 14 bases in between. In DNA form, the CDR3 reads TGTGCCAGCTTCCCAGCGACCAGCTATGGCTACACCTTC. Encoded protein: CASFPATSYGYTF.

J is TRBJ1-5 and V is TRBV7-8; tentatively, D is TRBD1 (5 bases). This CDR3 comprises 15 residues. Germline CDR1 SGHVS, CDR2 FQNEAQ. V was pared by 1 base and J by 0 bases, with 7 bases between. The CDR3 region is CASSLDRPSNQPQHF. CDR3 sequence (DNA): TGTGCCAGCAGCTTAGACAGGCCTAGCAATCAGCCCCAGCATTTT. The full variable domain, rest sourced from reference TRBV7-8 and TRBJ1-5, is GAGVSQSPRYKVAKRGQDVALRCDPISGHVSLFWYQQALGQGPEFLTYFQNEAQLDKSGLPSDRFFAERPEGSVSTLKIQRTQQEDSAVYLCASSLDRPSNQPQHFGDGTRLSIL.

The chain employs TRBV14 and TRBJ2-1, with D tentatively TRBD1 (6 bases). The CDR3 runs to 14 residues. V was trimmed by 4 bases and J by 7 bases, leaving 14 bases between them. Germline V gene lookup returns CDR1 SGHDN and CDR2 FVKESK. The CDR3 here is CASSRPGRGNEQFF. The CDR3 DNA reads as TGTGCCAGCAGCCGACCCGGTAGGGGGAATGAGCAGTTCTTC.

The V gene is TRBV11-3, the J gene TRBJ2-1; 10 nucleotides line up with TRBD2. The CDR3 consists of 15 residues. Germline V lookup: CDR1 SGHNT, CDR2 YENEEA. J lost 4 bases, V lost 1 base, and 1 base had no gene match. CDR3: CASSLASGRYNEQFF. Written as DNA, the CDR3 is TGTGCCAGCAGCTTAGCTAGCGGGAGATACAATGAGCAGTTCTTC. The variable domain in full, with the rest retrieved from reference TRBV11-3 and TRBJ2-1, is EAGVVQSPRYKIIEKKQPVAFWCNPISGHNTLYWYLQNLGQGPELLIRYENEEAVDDSQLPKDRFSAERLKGVDSTLKIQPAELGDSAVYLCASSLASGRYNEQFFGPGTRLTVL.

The chain uses TRBV5-4 and TRBJ2-3; 11 bases map to TRBD2. Germline CDR1 and CDR2: SGHNT and YYREEE (reference sequence). The CDR3 loop spans 16 amino acids. The trim removed 3 bases at V and 0 bases at J, leaving 3 bases unmatched. The CDR3 region is CASSSRTSGSTDTQYF. The CDR3 DNA follows: TGTGCCAGCAGCTCCCGGACTAGCGGGAGCACAGATACGCAGTATTTT.

The rearrangement uses TRBV13 and TRBJ2-7, with D perhaps matching TRBD2 (5 bases). V lost 5 bases and J 0 bases, leaving 11 bases between the germline ends. The CDR3 length is 14 residues. CDR1 is PRHDT, CDR2 FYEKMQ, per germline (reference sequence). This chain's CDR3 is CASSASGSSYEQYF. The CDR3 DNA reads TGTGCCAGCAGCGCGAGCGGTAGCTCCTACGAGCAGTACTTC.

The chain carries TRBV28 and TRBJ1-4; the D is unclear. CDR1 and CDR2 (germline): MDHEN, SYDVKM. The length of the CDR3 is 16 residues. V lost 6 bases and J 6 bases, leaving 20 bases between the germline ends. The DNA of the CDR3 is TGTGCCAGCAGCCCGACTAAGACACTGGTAGATGAAAAACTGTTTTTT. Its protein is CASSPTKTLVDEKLFF.